The following is a T cell receptor (beta chain) sequence with its context. Its specificity is not known. The data were taken from a study of T cell responses to AZD1222 COVID-19 vaccine. Profiling relied on immunoSEQ multiplex PCR, and the TCRdb table lists in-frame clones only, not all of them. The table shows just under 90,000 clones, with nearly 90% occurring only once. Overall study findings and caveats: Seropositive status at baseline applied to only five or six AZD1222 recipients.

V shed 3 bases and J shed 0 bases, with 15 bases lying between them. Germline CDR1 MNHNS, CDR2 SASEGT. The CDR3 consists of 17 residues. The starting material was peripheral blood, obtained on day 0 of AZD1222 vaccination. The gene calls are TRBV6-1 and TRBJ2-1; D may be TRBD1 or TRBD2 (5 bases each). The receptor's source is an adult in good health. The CDR3: CASSDSVGGSSYNEQFF. CDR3 coding DNA: TGTGCCAGCAGTGACAGTGTTGGGGGAAGCTCCTACAATGAGCAGTTCTTC.